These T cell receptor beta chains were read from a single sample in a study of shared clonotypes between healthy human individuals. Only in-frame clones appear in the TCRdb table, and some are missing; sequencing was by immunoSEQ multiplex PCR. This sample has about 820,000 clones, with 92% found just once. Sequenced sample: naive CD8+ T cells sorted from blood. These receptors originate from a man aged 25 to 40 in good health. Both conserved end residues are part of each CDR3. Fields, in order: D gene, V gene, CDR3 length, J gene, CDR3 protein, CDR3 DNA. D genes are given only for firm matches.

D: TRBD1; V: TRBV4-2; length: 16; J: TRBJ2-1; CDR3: CASSQGDRGPDNEQFF; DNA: TGTGCCAGCAGCCAAGGCGACAGGGGGCCGGACAATGAGCAGTTCTTC
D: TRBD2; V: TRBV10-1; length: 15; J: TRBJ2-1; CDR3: CASNSGTSGSGEQFF; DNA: TGCGCCAGCAATTCCGGGACTAGCGGGAGCGGTGAGCAGTTCTTC
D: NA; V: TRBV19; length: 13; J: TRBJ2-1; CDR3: CASHHSAGSEQFF; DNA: TGTGCCAGTCACCACTCCGCAGGGTCTGAGCAGTTCTTC
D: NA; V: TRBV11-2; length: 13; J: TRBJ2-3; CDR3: CASSLRGADTQYF; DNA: TGTGCCAGCAGCTTGAGGGGTGCAGATACGCAGTATTTT
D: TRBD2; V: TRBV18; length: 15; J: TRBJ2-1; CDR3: CASAPLAEYYNEQFF; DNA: TGTGCCAGCGCCCCGCTAGCGGAGTACTACAATGAGCAGTTCTTC
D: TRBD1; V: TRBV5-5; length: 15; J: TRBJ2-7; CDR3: CASSLVFTGDYEQYF; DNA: TGTGCCAGCAGCTTGGTTTTTACAGGGGATTACGAGCAGTACTTC
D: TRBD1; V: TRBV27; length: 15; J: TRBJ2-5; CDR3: CASSFGTGGLETQYF; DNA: TGTGCCAGCAGTTTTGGGACAGGAGGGCTCGAGACCCAGTACTTC
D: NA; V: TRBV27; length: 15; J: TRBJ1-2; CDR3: CASSLSPQGTNGYTF; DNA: TGTGCCAGCAGTTTATCACCCCAGGGAACAAATGGCTACACCTTC
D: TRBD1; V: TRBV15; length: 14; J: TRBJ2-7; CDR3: CATSVGQGADEQYF; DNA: TGTGCCACCAGCGTGGGACAGGGGGCCGACGAGCAGTACTTC
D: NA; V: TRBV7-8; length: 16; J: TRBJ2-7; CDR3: CASSPIRWGARNEQYF; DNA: TGTGCCAGCAGCCCTATCAGGTGGGGGGCGAGGAACGAGCAGTACTTC
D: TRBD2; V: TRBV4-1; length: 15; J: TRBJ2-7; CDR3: CASSLRLAGTYEQYF; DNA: TGCGCCAGCAGCCTAAGACTAGCGGGAACCTACGAGCAGTACTTC
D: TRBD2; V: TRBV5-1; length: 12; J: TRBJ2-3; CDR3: CASSLSGLDYYF; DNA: TGCGCCAGCAGCTTATCGGGACTAGATTATTATTTT
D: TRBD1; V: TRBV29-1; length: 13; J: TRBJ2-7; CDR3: CSVEAPDRAEQYF; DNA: TGCAGCGTTGAAGCCCCGGACAGGGCCGAGCAGTACTTC
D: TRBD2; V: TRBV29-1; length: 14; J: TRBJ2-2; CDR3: CSVGPSGRYGELFF; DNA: TGCAGCGTTGGGCCTAGCGGGAGGTACGGGGAGCTGTTTTTT
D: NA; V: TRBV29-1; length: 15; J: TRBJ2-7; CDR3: CSVEDRAKPSYEQYF; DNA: TGCAGCGTTGAAGATCGGGCAAAGCCTTCCTACGAGCAGTACTTC